This TCR beta chain was sequenced for a study of blood T cells in healthy people across ages. Study-wide results and limits: With naive T cell percentage, TCR beta diversity showed a strong correlation.

Notes on this clonotype: Its antigen is currently unknown.

Germline V CDR1 and CDR2: SQVTM, ANQGSEA. The V end lost 4 bases, the J end lost 1 base, and 23 bases lay between the germline ends. This CDR3 region has 17 residues. Primed by a sample-barcoded 5' primer and a J-beta primer mix, a second PCR proceeded for about 6 to 12 cycles. TCRdb re-derived calls from the 5' RACE reads in MiXCR, one entry per CDR3 protein. There are hundreds of thousands of distinct CDR3 sequences in the sample; less than 60% occur only once, and around 25% lies in the top ten. The sequence came from an elderly man in good health. This rearrangement joins TRBV29-1 to TRBJ2-7; no clear D. The sequenced material came from blood. CDR3 in amino acids: CSVVRWAVVDDSYEQYF. CDR3 DNA sequence: TGCAGCGTTGTGAGGTGGGCGGTGGTAGACGATTCCTACGAGCAGTACTTC.